Sequencing of this TCR beta chain was carried out in a study of brain T cells in children with intractable seizures. Germline CDR1 reads MGHRA; CDR2 reads YSYEKL. V was clipped by 0 bases and J by 8 bases, with 14 bases between them. The CDR3 is 15 amino acids. Here immunoSEQ multiplex PCR was the method, and the copy in TCRdb shows in-frame clones only, minus some. This table holds 75,000 to 80,000 clones, under 95% found once. The gene calls are TRBV4-1 and TRBJ2-1, with D possibly matching TRBD2 (5 bases). The clonotype comes from a boy under two years old with tuberous sclerosis and intractable seizures. The source was peripheral blood, collected at surgery. The CDR3 region is CASSQDIGEIYEQFF. Written as DNA, the CDR3 is TGCGCCAGCAGCCAAGATATCGGGGAGATTTATGAGCAGTTCTTC.